This T cell receptor (beta chain) emerged from a study of blood T cell repertoires in COVID-19. For the study at large: Researchers got acute and convalescent COVID-19 samples from the United States, Italy and Spain. The analysed material was cDNA or gDNA that came from T cells, B-cell-depleted T cells, or PBMCs.

Seattle patients were enrolled during active infection and followed longitudinally. Germline values: CDR1 SGDLS, CDR2 YYNGEE. Trimming took off 2 bases at V and 0 bases at J, with 5 bases between the two ends. The CDR3 runs 13 residues. In the original analysis: Nucleated cell counts were estimated from reference gene primer amplification. The assay was immunoSEQ multiplex PCR, and TCRdb's table has in-frame clones only and misses some. V and J calls plus clone size are reproduced from that table; the DNA served to infer D and trimming. The table includes about 370,000 clones, over 75% detected once. Specimen: peripheral blood. This rearrangement joins TRBV9 to TRBJ1-1, with no clear D. The sequence was obtained from a woman in her twenties or thirties with COVID-19, enrolled during active disease. This chain's CDR3 is CASSVTLNTEAFF. In DNA form, the CDR3 reads TGTGCCAGCAGCGTCACTTTGAACACTGAAGCTTTCTTT.